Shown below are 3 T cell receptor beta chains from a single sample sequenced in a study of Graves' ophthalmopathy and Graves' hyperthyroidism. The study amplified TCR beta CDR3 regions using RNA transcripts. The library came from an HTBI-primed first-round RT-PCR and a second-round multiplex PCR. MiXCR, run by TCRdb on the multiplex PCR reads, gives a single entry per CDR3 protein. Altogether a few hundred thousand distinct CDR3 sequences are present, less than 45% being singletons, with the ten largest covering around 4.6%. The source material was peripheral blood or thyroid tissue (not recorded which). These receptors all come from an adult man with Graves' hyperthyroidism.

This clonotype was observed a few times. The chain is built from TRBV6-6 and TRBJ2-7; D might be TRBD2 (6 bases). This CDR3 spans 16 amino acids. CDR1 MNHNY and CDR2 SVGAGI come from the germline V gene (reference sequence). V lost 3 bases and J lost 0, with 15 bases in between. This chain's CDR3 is CASSYRGGESSYEQYF. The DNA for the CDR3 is TGTGCCAGCAGTTATCGGGGCGGGGAAAGCTCCTACGAGCAGTACTTC.

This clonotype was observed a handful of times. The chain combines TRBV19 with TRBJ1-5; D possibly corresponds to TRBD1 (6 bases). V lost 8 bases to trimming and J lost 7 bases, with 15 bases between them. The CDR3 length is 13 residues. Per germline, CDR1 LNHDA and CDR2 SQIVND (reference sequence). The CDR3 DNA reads TGTGCCAGTCATACAGGGCGCTGGCAGCCCCAGCATTTT. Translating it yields CASHTGRWQPQHF.

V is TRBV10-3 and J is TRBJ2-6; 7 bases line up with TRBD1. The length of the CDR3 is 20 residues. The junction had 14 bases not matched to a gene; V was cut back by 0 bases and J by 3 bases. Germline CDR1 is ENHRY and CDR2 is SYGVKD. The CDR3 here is CAISESGVGQEEVGANVLTF. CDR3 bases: TGTGCCATCAGTGAGTCGGGTGTTGGACAGGAGGAGGTTGGGGCCAACGTCCTGACTTTC.